This T cell receptor beta chain was found in a study of Graves' ophthalmopathy and Graves' hyperthyroidism. Whole-study results and caveats: The majority of expanded thyroid clonotypes above 0.001 frequency also occurred in blood.

The germline V gene encodes CDR1 DFQATT and CDR2 SNEGSKA (reference sequence). The CDR3 length is 12 residues. Trimming took 6 bases from V and 1 from J, leaving 9 bases between them. Serum thyroxine and TRAb, along with clinical symptoms, thyroid ultrasound and orbital computed tomography, were what diagnosis relied on. PBMCs were isolated by Ficoll-Paque density gradient centrifugation, using more than 8.5 ml of fresh peripheral blood as the starting material. Amplified material comprised TCR beta CDR3 regions derived from RNA transcripts. HTBI-primed first-round RT-PCR preceded second-round multiplex PCR. A single record per CDR3 protein comes from TCRdb applying MiXCR to the multiplex PCR reads. The repertoire includes roughly 36,000 distinct CDR3 sequences, roughly 50% of them detected once, and 20% to 30% sits in the top ten. On this clonotype itself: Its antigen is unidentified. This likely comes from a read error, as the CDR3 has no conserved phenylalanine or tryptophan at its end.

The V and J genes are TRBV20-1 and TRBJ1-1, with D perhaps TRBD1 (6 bases). The sequenced sample was peripheral blood. The clonotype was recovered from an adult woman with stable Graves' hyperthyroidism. The CDR3 DNA follows: TGCAGTGCCGGGGGCGAGAACACTGAAGCTTTCCTT. The encoded protein is CSAGGENTEAFL.